This TCR beta chain was observed in a study of neurological immune-mediated disorders. Notes on the study in general: TCR-beta repertoires seemed private in all groups, with no expanded CDR3 amino acid sequences shared.

This clonotype was seen ten or more times. Its cognate antigen is unknown. Synthesis of cDNA was carried out by template-switch 5'RACE. The reaction used 10-nucleotide random UMIs. TCRdb reprocessed the 5' RACE reads with MiXCR, giving one entry per CDR3 protein. Among about 38,000 distinct CDR3 sequences, 11% were seen once, and the ten largest hold 3% to 4.5%. The sorted libraries took 850,000 to 1,000,000 CD4+ or CD8+ T cells. CDR1 is SGHRS, CDR2 YFSETQ, per germline. The CDR3 length is 19 residues. Losses at the gene ends were 2 bases for V and 1 base for J; bases not matched to a gene: 14. The sequence came from a woman in her 30s with HTLV-1-associated myelopathy (HAM/TSP). The chain uses TRBV5-1 and TRBJ1-1; 10 nucleotides align to TRBD1. Sequenced sample: CD4+ T cells from blood. CDR3 DNA: TGCGCCAGCAGCTTCCACCACCCGGGACAGGGGCGTCCGAACACTGAAGCTTTCTTT. Its protein is CASSFHHPGQGRPNTEAFF.